This T cell receptor (beta chain) was identified in a study of cytomegalovirus exposure and HLA in healthy donors. Study results and caveats: Analysis was carried out at a later point, and it linked a missense DCLRE1C variant to TCR beta V- and J-gene trimming.

Remarks on this clone: Its antigen is undetermined.

Use of 60 Vbeta and 13 Jbeta primers characterized the PCR. The assay was immunoSEQ multiplex PCR, and TCRdb's table has in-frame clones only and misses some. The sample includes around 130,000 clones, 81% of them seen just once. CDR1 and CDR2 (germline): SGHRS, YFSETQ. CDR3 size: 13 residues. Trimming removed 1 base at V and 8 bases at J, with 10 bases between. The TCR sequence derives from a man younger than 35 in good health and CMV-seronegative. The V and J genes are TRBV5-1 and TRBJ2-1, with D tentatively TRBD1 (5 bases). The material sequenced was PBMCs. The CDR3 region has the DNA TGCGCCAGCAGCTTGCAGGGTTTGGATGAGCAGTTCTTC. Amino acids: CASSLQGLDEQFF.